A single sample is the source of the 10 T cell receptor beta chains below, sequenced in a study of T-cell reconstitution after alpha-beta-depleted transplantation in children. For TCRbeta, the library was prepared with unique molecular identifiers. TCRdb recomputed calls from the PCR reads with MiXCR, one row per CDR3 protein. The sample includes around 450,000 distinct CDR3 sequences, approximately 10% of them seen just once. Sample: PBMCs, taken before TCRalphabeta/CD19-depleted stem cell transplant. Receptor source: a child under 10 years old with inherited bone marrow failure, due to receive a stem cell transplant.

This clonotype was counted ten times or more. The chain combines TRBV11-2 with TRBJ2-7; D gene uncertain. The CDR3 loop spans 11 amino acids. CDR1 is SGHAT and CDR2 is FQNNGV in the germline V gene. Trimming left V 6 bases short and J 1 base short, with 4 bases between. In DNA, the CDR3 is TGTGCCAGCAGGCCTTCCTACGAGCAGTACTTC. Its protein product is CASRPSYEQYF.

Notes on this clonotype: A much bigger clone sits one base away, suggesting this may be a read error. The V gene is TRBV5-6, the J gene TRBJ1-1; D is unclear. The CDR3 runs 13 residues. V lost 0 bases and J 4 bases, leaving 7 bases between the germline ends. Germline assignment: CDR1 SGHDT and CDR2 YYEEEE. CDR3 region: CASSLVVATEAFF. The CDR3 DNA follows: TGTGCCAGCAGCTTGGTTGTAGCCACTGAAGCTTTCTTT.

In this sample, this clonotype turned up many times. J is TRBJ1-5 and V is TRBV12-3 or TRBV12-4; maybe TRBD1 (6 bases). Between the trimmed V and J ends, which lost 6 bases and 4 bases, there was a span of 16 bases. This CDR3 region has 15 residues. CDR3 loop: CASSHFTGPNQPQHF. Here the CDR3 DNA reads TGTGCCAGCAGCCACTTCACAGGGCCTAATCAGCCCCAGCATTTT.

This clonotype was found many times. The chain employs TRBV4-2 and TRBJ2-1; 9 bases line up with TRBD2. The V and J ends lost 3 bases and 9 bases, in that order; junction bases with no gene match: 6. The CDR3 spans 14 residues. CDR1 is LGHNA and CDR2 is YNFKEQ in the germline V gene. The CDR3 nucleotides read TGTGCCAGCAGCCACACCTTACTAGCGGGTGAGCAGTTCTTC. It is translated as CASSHTLLAGEQFF.

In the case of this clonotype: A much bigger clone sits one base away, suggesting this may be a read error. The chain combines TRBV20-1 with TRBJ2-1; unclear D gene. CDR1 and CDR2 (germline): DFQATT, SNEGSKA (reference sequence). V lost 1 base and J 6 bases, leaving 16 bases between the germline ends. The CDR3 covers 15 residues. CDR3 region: CSARVIGDDSNEQFF. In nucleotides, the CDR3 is TGCAGTGCTAGAGTAATTGGTGACGATTCCAATGAGCAGTTCTTC.

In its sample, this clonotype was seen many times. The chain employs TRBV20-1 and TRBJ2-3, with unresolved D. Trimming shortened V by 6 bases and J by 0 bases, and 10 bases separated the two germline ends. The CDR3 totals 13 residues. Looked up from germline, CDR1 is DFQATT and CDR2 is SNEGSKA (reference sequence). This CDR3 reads CSAVDPSTDTQYF. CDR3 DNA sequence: TGCAGTGCGGTGGATCCTAGCACAGATACGCAGTATTTT.

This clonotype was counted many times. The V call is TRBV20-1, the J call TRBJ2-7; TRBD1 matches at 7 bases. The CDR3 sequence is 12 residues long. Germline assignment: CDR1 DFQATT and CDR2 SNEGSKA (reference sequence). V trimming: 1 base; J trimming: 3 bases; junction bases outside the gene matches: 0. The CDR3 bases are TGCAGTGCTAGAGGACAGGGCTACGAGCAGTACTTC. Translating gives CSARGQGYEQYF.

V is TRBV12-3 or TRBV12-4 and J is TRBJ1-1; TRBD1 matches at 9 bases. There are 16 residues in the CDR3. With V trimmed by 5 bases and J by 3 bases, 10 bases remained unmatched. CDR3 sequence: CASSDPGQGGDTEAFF. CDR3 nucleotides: TGTGCCAGCAGTGATCCGGGACAGGGAGGGGACACTGAAGCTTTCTTT.

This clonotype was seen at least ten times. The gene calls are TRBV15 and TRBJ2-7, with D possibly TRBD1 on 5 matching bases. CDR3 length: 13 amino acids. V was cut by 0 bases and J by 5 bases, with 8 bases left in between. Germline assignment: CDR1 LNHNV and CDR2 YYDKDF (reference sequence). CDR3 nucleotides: TGTGCCACCAGCAGAGATGCCAGGGACGAGCAGTACTTC. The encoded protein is CATSRDARDEQYF.

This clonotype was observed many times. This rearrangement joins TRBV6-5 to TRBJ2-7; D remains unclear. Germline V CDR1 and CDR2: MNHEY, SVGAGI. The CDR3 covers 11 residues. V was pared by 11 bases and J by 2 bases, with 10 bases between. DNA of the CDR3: TGTGCCGCCTCCTCCCCCTACGAGCAGTACTTC. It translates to CAASSPYEQYF.